This T cell receptor (beta chain) was sequenced during a study of blood T cell repertoires in COVID-19. The CDR3 length is 11 residues. Between the trimmed V and J ends, which lost 6 bases and 9 bases, there was a span of 12 bases. Germline V CDR1 and CDR2: SGHAT, FQNNGV. Assay: immunoSEQ multiplex PCR; the TCRdb copy retains only in-frame clones and omits some. The repertoire holds some 31,000 clones, with around 90% as singletons. This rearrangement joins TRBV11-2 to TRBJ2-7; D is uncertain. The sequenced sample was peripheral blood. The sequence came from a man aged 55 to 70 with active COVID-19. This CDR3 is CASSPREAQYF. The CDR3 DNA reads TGTGCCAGCAGTCCTCGAGAGGCGCAGTACTTC.